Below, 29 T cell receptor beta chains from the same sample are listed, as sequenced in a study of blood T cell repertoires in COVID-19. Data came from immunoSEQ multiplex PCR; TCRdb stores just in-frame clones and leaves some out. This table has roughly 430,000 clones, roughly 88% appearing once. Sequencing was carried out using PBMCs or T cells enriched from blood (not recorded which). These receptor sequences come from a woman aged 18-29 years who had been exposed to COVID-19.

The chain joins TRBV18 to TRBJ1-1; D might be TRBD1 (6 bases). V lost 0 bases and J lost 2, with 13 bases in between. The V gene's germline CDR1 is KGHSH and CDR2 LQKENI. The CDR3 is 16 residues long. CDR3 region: CASSPPGTPLNTEAFF. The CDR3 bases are TGTGCCAGCTCACCACCCGGGACACCTCTTAACACTGAAGCTTTCTTT.

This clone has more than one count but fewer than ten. The CDR3 here is CSVETGGFDGYTF. The DNA of the CDR3 is TGCAGCGTTGAAACAGGGGGTTTTGATGGCTACACCTTC. This chain joins TRBV29-1 and TRBJ1-2; the match to TRBD1 covers 8 bases. Germline V gene lookup returns CDR1 SQVTM and CDR2 ANQGSEA. The ends lost 2 bases at V and 6 bases at J; junction bases unmatched: 5. The CDR3 has 13 residues.

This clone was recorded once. The CDR3 DNA reads as TGTGCCAGCAGCCAAGAAAGCGGGGGCCCCGACAATGAGCAGTTCTTC. It codes for CASSQESGGPDNEQFF. The chain carries TRBV4-2 and TRBJ2-1; TRBD2 agrees at 8 bases. Germline V gives CDR1 LGHNA, CDR2 YNFKEQ. The CDR3 contains 16 residues. The trim removed 0 bases at V and 5 bases at J, leaving 6 bases unmatched.

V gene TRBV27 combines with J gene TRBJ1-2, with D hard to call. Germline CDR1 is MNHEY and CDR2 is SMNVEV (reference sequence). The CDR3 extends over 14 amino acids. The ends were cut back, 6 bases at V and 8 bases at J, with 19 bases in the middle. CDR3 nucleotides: TGTGCCAGCAGCCCCCAGTTTCTCTTAAAAGGCTACACCTTC. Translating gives CASSPQFLLKGYTF.

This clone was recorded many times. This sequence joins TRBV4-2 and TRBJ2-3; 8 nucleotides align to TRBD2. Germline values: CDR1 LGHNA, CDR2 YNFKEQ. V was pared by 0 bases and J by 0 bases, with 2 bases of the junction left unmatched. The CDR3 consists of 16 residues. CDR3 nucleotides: TGTGCCAGCAGCCAAGACGGGGGGGTTAGCACAGATACGCAGTATTTT. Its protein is CASSQDGGVSTDTQYF.

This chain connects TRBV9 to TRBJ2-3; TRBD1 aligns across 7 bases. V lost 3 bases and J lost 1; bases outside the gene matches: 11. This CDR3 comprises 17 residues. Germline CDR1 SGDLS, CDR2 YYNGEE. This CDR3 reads CASSAAWTGRGTDTQYF. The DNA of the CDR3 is TGTGCCAGCAGCGCCGCGTGGACAGGTCGCGGCACAGATACGCAGTATTTT. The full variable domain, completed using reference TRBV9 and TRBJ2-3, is DSGVTQTPKHLITATGQRVTLRCSPRSGDLSVYWYQQSLDQGLQFLIQYYNGEERAKGNILERFSAQQFPDLHSELNLSSLELGDSALYFCASSAAWTGRGTDTQYFGPGTRLTVL.

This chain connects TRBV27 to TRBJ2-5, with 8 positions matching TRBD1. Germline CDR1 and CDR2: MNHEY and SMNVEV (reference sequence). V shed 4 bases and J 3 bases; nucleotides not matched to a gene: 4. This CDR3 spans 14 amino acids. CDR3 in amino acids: CASSSAGGEETQYF. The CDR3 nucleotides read TGTGCCAGCAGTTCGGCAGGGGGCGAAGAGACCCAGTACTTC.

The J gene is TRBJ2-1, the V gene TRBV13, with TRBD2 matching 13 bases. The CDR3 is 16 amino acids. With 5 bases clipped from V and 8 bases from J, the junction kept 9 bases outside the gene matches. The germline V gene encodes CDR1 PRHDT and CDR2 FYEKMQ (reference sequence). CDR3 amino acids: CASSPGTSGNSYEQFF. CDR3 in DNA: TGTGCCAGCAGCCCAGGGACTAGCGGGAATTCCTATGAGCAGTTCTTC. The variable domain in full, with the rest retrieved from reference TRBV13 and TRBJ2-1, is AAGVIQSPRHLIKEKRETATLKCYPIPRHDTVYWYQQGPGQDPQFLISFYEKMQSDKGSIPDRFSAQQFSDYHSELNMSSLELGDSALYFCASSPGTSGNSYEQFFGPGTRLTVL.

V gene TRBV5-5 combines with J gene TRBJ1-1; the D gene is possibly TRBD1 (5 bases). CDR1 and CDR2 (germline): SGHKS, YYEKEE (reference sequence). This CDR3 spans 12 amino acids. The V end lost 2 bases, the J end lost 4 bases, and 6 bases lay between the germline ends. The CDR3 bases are TGTGCCAGCAGCTTAGGGGTCACTGAAGCTTTCTTT. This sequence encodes CASSLGVTEAFF. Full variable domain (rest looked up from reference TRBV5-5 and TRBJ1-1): DAGVTQSPTHLIKTRGQQVTLRCSPISGHKSVSWYQQVLGQGPQFIFQYYEKEERGRGNFPDRFSARQFPNYSSELNVNALLLGDSALYLCASSLGVTEAFFGQGTRLTVV.

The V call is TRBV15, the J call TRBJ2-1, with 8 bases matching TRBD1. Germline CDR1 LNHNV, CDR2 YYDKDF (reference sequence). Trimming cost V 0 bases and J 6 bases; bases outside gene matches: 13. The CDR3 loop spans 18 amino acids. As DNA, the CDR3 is TGTGCCACCAGCAGAGATGGGGTGGACAGGGAAGCTCTCAATGAGCAGTTCTTC. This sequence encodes CATSRDGVDREALNEQFF.

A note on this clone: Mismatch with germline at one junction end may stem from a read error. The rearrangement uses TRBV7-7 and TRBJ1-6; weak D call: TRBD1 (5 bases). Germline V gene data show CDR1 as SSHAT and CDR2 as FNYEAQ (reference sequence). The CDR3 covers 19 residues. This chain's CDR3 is CASNREHNGALPINSPLHF. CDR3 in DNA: TGTGCTAGCAACAGAGAACATAATGGGGCTCTTCCCATTAATTCACCCCTCCACTTT.

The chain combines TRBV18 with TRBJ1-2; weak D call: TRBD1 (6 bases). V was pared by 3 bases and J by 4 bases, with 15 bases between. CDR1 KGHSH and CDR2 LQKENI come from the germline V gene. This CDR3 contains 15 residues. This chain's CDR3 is CASSPRQGGAYGYTF. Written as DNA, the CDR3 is TGTGCCAGCTCACCGCGACAAGGGGGAGCCTATGGCTACACCTTC.

The CDR3 DNA reads as TGTGCCAGCAGTCTCCCCGAGACAGGAGGAAATACTGAAGCTTTCTTT. Protein: CASSLPETGGNTEAFF. This chain uses TRBV6-2 or TRBV6-3 with TRBJ1-1; a weak D match, TRBD1 (6 bases). In germline, CDR1 is MNHEY, CDR2 SVGEGT. The V and J ends lost 5 bases and 5 bases respectively, with 21 bases between them. The length of the CDR3 is 16 residues.

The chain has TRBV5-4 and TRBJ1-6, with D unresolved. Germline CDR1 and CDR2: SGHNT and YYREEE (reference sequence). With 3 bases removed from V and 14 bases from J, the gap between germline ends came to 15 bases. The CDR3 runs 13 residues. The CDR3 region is CASSSTGEPSLHF. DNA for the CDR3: TGTGCCAGCAGCTCAACCGGGGAGCCGTCCCTCCACTTT.

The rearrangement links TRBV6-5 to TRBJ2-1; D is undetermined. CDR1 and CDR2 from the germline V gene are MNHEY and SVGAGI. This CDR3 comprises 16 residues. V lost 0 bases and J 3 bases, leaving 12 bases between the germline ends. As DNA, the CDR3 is TGTGCCAGCAGTTACTCCGCCTTCCAACTCTACAATGAGCAGTTCTTC. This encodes CASSYSAFQLYNEQFF.

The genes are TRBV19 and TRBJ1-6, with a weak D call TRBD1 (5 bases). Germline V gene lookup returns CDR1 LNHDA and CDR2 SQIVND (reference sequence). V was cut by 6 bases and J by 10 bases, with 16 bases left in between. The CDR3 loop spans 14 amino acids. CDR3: CASRQGHAGSPLHF. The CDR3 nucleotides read TGTGCCAGTAGACAAGGACACGCTGGCTCACCCCTCCACTTT.

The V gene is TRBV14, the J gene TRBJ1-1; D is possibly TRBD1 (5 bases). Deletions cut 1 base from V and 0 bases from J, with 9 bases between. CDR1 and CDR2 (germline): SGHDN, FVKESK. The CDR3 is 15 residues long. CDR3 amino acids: CASSQGRQLNTEAFF. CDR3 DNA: TGTGCCAGCAGCCAAGGCAGACAGTTGAACACTGAAGCTTTCTTT.

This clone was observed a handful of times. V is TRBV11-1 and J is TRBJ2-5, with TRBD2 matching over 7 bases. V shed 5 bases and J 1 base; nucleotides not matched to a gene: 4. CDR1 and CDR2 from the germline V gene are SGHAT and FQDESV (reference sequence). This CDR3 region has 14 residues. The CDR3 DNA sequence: TGTGCCAGCAGCCCGGGGACTATCCAAGAGACCCAGTACTTC. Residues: CASSPGTIQETQYF.

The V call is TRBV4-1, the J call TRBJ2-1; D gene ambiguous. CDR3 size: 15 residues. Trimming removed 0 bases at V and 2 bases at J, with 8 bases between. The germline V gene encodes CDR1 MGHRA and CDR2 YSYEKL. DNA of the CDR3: TGCGCCAGCAGCCAAGAGGCAGGAACCTACAATGAGCAGTTCTTC. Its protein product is CASSQEAGTYNEQFF.

CDR3 region: CASSENGNSPLHF. The CDR3 nucleotides read TGCGCCAGCAGTGAAAACGGGAATTCACCCCTCCACTTT. The rearrangement links TRBV10-1 to TRBJ1-6; D gene unclear. The CDR3 spans 13 residues. Trimming cost V 3 bases and J 7 bases, with 7 bases left between them. Germline assignment: CDR1 WNHNN and CDR2 SYGVQD (reference sequence).

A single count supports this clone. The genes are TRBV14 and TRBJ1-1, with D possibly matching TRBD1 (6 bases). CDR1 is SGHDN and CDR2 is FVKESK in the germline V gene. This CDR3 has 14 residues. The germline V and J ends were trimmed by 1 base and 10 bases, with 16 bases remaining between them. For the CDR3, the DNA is TGTGCCAGCAGCCAAGCGCGAGGGGGTGGTGTAGCTTTCTTT. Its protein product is CASSQARGGGVAFF. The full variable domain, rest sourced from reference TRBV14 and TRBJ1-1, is EAGVTQFPSHSVIEKGQTVTLRCDPISGHDNLYWYRRVMGKEIKFLLHFVKESKQDESGMPNNRFLAERTGGTYSTLKVQPAELEDSGVYFCASSQARGGGVAFFGQGTRLTVV.

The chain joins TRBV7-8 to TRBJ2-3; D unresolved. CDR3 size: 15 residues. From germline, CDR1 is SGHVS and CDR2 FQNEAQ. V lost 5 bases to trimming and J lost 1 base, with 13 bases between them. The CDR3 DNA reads TGTGCCAGCAGCCCGAGAAGTCTTGGCACAGATACGCAGTATTTT. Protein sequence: CASSPRSLGTDTQYF.

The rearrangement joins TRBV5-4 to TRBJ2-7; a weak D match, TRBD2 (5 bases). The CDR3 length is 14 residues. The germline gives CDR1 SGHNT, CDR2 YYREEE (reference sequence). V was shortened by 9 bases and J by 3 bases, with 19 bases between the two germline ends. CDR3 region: CATSTQAALYEQYF. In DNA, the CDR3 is TGTGCCACCAGTACTCAAGCGGCCCTCTACGAGCAGTACTTC.

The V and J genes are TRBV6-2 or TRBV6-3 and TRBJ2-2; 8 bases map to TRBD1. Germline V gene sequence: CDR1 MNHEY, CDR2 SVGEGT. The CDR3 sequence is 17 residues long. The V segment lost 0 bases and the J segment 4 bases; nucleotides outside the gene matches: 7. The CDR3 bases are TGTGCCAGCAGTTACTCCCGCGGGACAGGACGCACCGGGGAGCTGTTTTTT. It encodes CASSYSRGTGRTGELFF.

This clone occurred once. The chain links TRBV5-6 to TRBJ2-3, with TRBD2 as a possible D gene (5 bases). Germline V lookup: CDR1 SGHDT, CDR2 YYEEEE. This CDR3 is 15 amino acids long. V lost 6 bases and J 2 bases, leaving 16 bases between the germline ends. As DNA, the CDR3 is TGTGCCAGCACCACAATAAGGACTCACACAGATACGCAGTATTTT. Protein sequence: CASTTIRTHTDTQYF.

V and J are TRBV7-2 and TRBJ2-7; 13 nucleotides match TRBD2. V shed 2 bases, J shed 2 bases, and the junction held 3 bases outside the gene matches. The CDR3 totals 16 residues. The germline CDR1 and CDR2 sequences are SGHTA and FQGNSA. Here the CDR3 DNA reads TGTGCCAGCAGCTTATCCGGGACTAGCGGGACCTACGAGCAGTACTTC. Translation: CASSLSGTSGTYEQYF.

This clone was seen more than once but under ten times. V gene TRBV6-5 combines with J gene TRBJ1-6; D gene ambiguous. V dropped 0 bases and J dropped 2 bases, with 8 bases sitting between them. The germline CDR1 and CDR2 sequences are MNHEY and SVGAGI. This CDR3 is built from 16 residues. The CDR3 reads CASSYSEGTYNSPLHF. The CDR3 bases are TGTGCCAGCAGTTACTCGGAGGGCACCTATAATTCACCCCTCCACTTT.

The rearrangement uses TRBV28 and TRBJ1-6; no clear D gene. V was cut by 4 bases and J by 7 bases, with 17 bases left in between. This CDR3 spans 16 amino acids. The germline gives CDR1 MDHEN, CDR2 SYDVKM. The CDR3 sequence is CASSSSRQIRNSPLHF. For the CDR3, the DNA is TGTGCCAGCAGTTCCTCCAGGCAGATAAGAAATTCACCCCTCCACTTT.

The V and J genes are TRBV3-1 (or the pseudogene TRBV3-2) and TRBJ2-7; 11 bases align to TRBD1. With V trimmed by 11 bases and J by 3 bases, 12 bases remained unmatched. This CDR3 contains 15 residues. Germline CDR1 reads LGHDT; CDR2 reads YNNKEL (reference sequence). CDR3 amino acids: CAGQGARALDYEQYF. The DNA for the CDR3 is TGTGCCGGACAGGGGGCGCGAGCTCTGGACTACGAGCAGTACTTC.